Described below is a single TCR beta chain sequence and its context. The CDR3 is made up of 14 amino acids. Trimming cost V 0 bases and J 6 bases, with 11 bases left between them. Germline values: CDR1 SGHRS, CDR2 YFSETQ. This entry is derived from a study of control samples from healthy donors and cancer patients. Some clones are missing from TCRdb's copy, which holds only in-frame ones; the method was immunoSEQ multiplex PCR. The sample has some 77,000 clones, about 89% seen once; the top ten hold 7.6%. The receptor comes from a woman aged 55-75 years in good health. The chain links TRBV5-1 to TRBJ2-3; D remains unclear. The material sequenced was blood. The CDR3 region has the DNA TGCGCCAGCAGCTTGGAAGGTCCTGCGGATACGCAGTATTTT. It encodes CASSLEGPADTQYF.